Only a few counts were recorded for the clone carrying this TCR beta chain. What it binds is not known. Some clones are missing from TCRdb's copy, which holds only in-frame ones; the method was immunoSEQ multiplex PCR. The sample has 2 million to 2.5 million clones; 95% are singletons. This entry comes from a study of shared clonotypes between healthy human individuals. Study results and limitations: Generation probabilities were higher for clonotypes shared across all four sorted-subset donors than for unshared ones.

The donor population consisted of healthy HIV-negative adults with no recent acute infections or vaccinations. Germline V gene data show CDR1 as SGHTA and CDR2 as FQGTGA. V was clipped by 5 bases and J by 5 bases, with 7 bases between them. The CDR3 covers 12 residues. Sequenced material: naive CD4+ T cells sorted from blood. The subset here: CD45RA+ positively selected. The rearrangement joins TRBV7-3 to TRBJ1-5; D remains ambiguous. The origin of this receptor is a man between 18 and 29 years old in good health. CDR3 coding DNA: TGTGCCAGCAGCGCTCAGTATCAGCCCCAGCATTTT. Protein: CASSAQYQPQHF.